Each of the 7 T cell receptor beta chains below was sequenced from the same sample in a study of regulatory T cells in long-lasting Graves disease. With iRepertoire HTBI primers and Arm-PCR of CDR3 regions, TCR beta libraries were built. TCRdb re-called the multiplex PCR reads through MiXCR, storing one row per CDR3 protein. The sample shows 680,000 or so distinct CDR3 sequences, 16% of them seen only once. As to time point: newly diagnosed GD, antithyroid drugs for less than 3 months. PBMC-extracted RNA yielded the TCR library. A further study also used this sample, focusing on T cells in Graves' hyperthyroidism and ophthalmopathy.

The sample here was peripheral blood mononuclear cells (PBMCs), taken at new diagnosis, from a patient treated with antithyroid drugs. All receptors derive from a woman between 25 and 40 years old with Graves disease.

This clonotype was picked up many times. J is TRBJ1-2 and V is TRBV6-9; the match to TRBD1 covers 8 bases. The germline CDR1 and CDR2 sequences are MNHGY and SVAAGI. V trimming: 3 bases; J trimming: 6 bases; junction bases outside the gene matches: 3. The CDR3 spans 13 residues. CDR3 in DNA: TGTGCCAGCAGTTACTGGACAGGGAATGGCTACACCTTC. Residues: CASSYWTGNGYTF.

As for this clonotype: Being one base from a much bigger clone, this may be a read error. The chain recombines TRBV7-3 with TRBJ2-3; a weak D match, TRBD2 (6 bases). Per the germline V gene, CDR1 is SGHTA and CDR2 is FQGTGA. This CDR3 is built from 14 residues. V was cut by 4 bases and J by 6 bases, with 14 bases left in between. CDR3 sequence: CASSSALARDTQYF. The CDR3 bases are TGTGCCAGCAGCTCAGCACTAGCCCGCGATACGCAGTATTTT.

This clonotype was picked up many times. The V gene is TRBV7-2, the J gene TRBJ2-7; D may be TRBD1 (6 bases). Trimming took 1 base from V and 4 from J, leaving 17 bases between them. The length of the CDR3 is 16 residues. From germline, CDR1 is SGHTA and CDR2 FQGNSA. CDR3 region: CASSLVLAMDSYEQYF. In nucleotides, the CDR3 is TGTGCCAGCAGCTTAGTCCTCGCTATGGACAGTTACGAGCAGTACTTC.

This clonotype was detected many times. This sequence joins TRBV7-9 and TRBJ2-3; the match to TRBD2 covers 14 bases. This CDR3 contains 16 residues. V trimming: 7 bases; J trimming: 4 bases; junction bases outside the gene matches: 7. Germline V lookup: CDR1 SEHNR, CDR2 FQNEAQ (reference sequence). The CDR3 spells CASTRGTSGSADTQYF. CDR3 bases: TGTGCCAGCACCCGTGGGACTAGCGGGAGTGCAGATACGCAGTATTTT. The full variable domain, in which reference TRBV7-9 and TRBJ2-3 provide the parts outside the CDR3, is DTGVSQNPRHKITKRGQNVTFRCDPISEHNRLYWYRQTLGQGPEFLTYFQNEAQLEKSRLLSDRFSAERPKGSFSTLEIQRTEQGDSAMYLCASTRGTSGSADTQYFGPGTRLTVL.

This clonotype was counted many times. The CDR3 DNA reads as TGTGCCAGCAGCTTAGGGCGGGTTGCCCACGAGCAGTACTTC. Residues: CASSLGRVAHEQYF. This chain uses TRBV11-1 with TRBJ2-7, with D possibly being TRBD2 (5 bases). Germline values: CDR1 SGHAT, CDR2 FQDESV (reference sequence). CDR3 length: 14 residues. The V end lost 1 base, the J end lost 5 bases, and 12 bases lay between the germline ends.

This clonotype has a count of ten or more. The genes are TRBV28 and TRBJ2-5; maybe TRBD1 (6 bases). Germline V gene sequence: CDR1 MDHEN, CDR2 SYDVKM. The CDR3 has 16 residues. Trimming cost V 5 bases and J 5 bases, with 21 bases left between them. In DNA, the CDR3 is TGTGCCAGCAGTCGTGCCCGCCAGGGGCTAAGGGAGACCCAGTACTTC. Its translation is CASSRARQGLRETQYF.

This clonotype was recorded a few times. The chain combines TRBV6-2 or TRBV6-3 with TRBJ1-1, with a weak D call TRBD1 (5 bases). Per germline, CDR1 MNHEY and CDR2 SVGEGT. Trimming shortened V by 2 bases and J by 4 bases, and 11 bases separated the two germline ends. The CDR3 is 14 amino acids. The CDR3 region is CASSYEGRGTEAFF. In DNA, the CDR3 is TGTGCCAGCAGTTACGAGGGTAGGGGCACTGAAGCTTTCTTT.